What follows is one T cell receptor beta chain and its context. The antigen it recognizes is unknown. Base qualities are not provided; no much larger clone lies one nucleotide away. The sample comes from a study of blood T cell repertoires in COVID-19 (dated by TCRdb to 2020 to 2021). For the study in its entirety: Collaborator samples came from the United States, Italy and Spain and covered acute and convalescent phases of COVID-19. The material from the prospective study consisted of cDNA or gDNA derived from T cells, B-cell-depleted T cells, or PBMCs. Subjects who had been exposed to COVID-19, were actively infected with it, or had recovered from it provided the deeply sampled blood TCRbeta repertoires that made up the dataset. The repertoires were released in a freely available public database intended as a resource for research on the immune response to SARS-CoV-2. Samples came from the ongoing ImmuneRACE study (first 160 participants) plus 1,254 subjects from 6 global collaborators. A de-identified subject ID, COVID-19 status, age in years and sex were almost always included in the sample metadata. Where HLA class I and class II types were available, the types were taken from metadata supplied by the sample provider, not from assay-based typing. On the study overall, not on this receptor specifically: Clinical and demographic metadata were provided uncurated, with the amount varying by source and participant.

The germline V gene supplies CDR1 SGHTA and CDR2 FQGNSA. Between the V and J ends, shortened by 3 bases and 1 base respectively, the junction contains 6 bases. The CDR3 spans 13 residues, from the cysteine through the phenylalanine. Here the CDR3 DNA is all that survives: 39 bases in frame from base 1. The collaborating institutions used their own protocols to collect whole blood in K2EDTA tubes. For TCRbeta analysis, collaborators shipped samples as frozen whole blood, isolated PBMCs, or DNA extracted from either of those sample types. TCRbeta CDR3 regions were amplified from genomic DNA by means of the immunoSEQ Assay, a bias-controlled multiplex PCR. Under the source paper's analysis protocol: Nucleated cell counts per sample were estimated from amplification of reference gene primers within the assay. To quantify the absolute abundance of each unique TCRbeta CDR3 rearrangement, sequence reads were collapsed and filtered. For each sample, productive Simpson clonality was calculated by taking the square root of Simpson's diversity index across productive rearrangements. Entries here come from immuneACCESS through TCRdb and include only in-frame sequences with V and J called. Some clones fail to appear in such tables; in the studies checked, an unresolved V gene covers under half of the shortfall, and the cause of the remainder is unknown. V and J calls and clone size follow that table, whereas D and trimming were derived from the DNA. The sample data list tens of thousands of clones, and nearly 85% of these were observed just once. The ten top clones hold roughly 39% of the sample.

The material sequenced was peripheral blood. This receptor was obtained from a human donor in a cohort sampled during active COVID-19. The chain is encoded by TRBV7-2 joined to TRBJ1-1; a weak D assignment points to TRBD1 (5 bases agree). In nucleotides, the sequence is TGTGCCAGCAGCTTTAGGGGGAACACTGAAGCTTTCTTT. This gives the protein CASSFRGNTEAFF.